This T cell receptor (beta chain) was recorded in a study of beta chain features in type 1 diabetes. Background on the study: All of the samples together had around 110,000,000 sorted cells examined.

Each sorted fraction was over 95% pure. The germline gives CDR1 SGHRS, CDR2 YFSETQ. This CDR3 contains 14 residues. With 3 bases removed from V and 4 bases from J, the gap between germline ends came to 10 bases. Expressed TCRB transcripts were sequenced after all isolated RNA was converted to cDNA. The protocol was immunoSEQ multiplex PCR, while the TCRdb copy is restricted to in-frame clones and leaves out a portion. Of roughly 160,000 clones in the sample, 6.5% to 8.5% were seen once. Findings and caveats of the study: A moderate, significant TCRB CDR3 shortening appeared in type 1 diabetes across four CD4+ subsets. More deletions and fewer insertions at VDJ junctions were found in patients with type 1 diabetes.

In the case of this clone: Its target is unknown.

Sequencing was performed on central memory CD4+ T cells from blood. This TCR was recovered from a woman under 30 with type 1 diabetes. V usage is TRBV5-1 and J usage is TRBJ2-2; weak D call: TRBD1 (5 bases). CDR3 amino acids: CASSSRQSTGELFF. CDR3 sequence (DNA): TGCGCCAGCAGCTCACGACAGAGCACCGGGGAGCTGTTTTTT.